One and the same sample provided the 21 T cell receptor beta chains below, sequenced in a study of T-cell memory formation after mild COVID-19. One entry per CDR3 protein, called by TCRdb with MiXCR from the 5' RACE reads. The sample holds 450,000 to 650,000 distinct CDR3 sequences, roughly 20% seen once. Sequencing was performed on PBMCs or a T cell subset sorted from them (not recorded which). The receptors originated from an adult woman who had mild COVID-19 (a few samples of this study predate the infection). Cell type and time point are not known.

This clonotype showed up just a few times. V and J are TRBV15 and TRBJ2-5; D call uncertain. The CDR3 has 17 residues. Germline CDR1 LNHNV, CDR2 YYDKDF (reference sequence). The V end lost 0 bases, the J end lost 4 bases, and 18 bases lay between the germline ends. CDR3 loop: CATSRDAPAVDRETQYF. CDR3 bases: TGTGCCACCAGCAGAGATGCCCCGGCGGTCGATCGAGAGACCCAGTACTTC.

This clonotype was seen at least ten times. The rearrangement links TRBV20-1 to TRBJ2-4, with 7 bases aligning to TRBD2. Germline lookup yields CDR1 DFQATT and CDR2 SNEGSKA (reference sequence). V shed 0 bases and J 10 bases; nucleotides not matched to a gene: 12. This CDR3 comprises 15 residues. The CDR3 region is CSARDAGRGSGIQYF. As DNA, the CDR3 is TGCAGTGCTAGAGACGCGGGGAGGGGTAGTGGGATTCAGTACTTC.

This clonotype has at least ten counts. The DNA of the CDR3 is TGTGCCAGCAGACCGGGACAGGGCAATGGCTACACCTTC. Protein sequence: CASRPGQGNGYTF. V is TRBV12-3 or TRBV12-4 and J is TRBJ1-2, with 9 positions matching TRBD1. With 6 bases clipped from V and 6 bases from J, the junction kept 5 bases outside the gene matches. The CDR3 contains 13 residues.

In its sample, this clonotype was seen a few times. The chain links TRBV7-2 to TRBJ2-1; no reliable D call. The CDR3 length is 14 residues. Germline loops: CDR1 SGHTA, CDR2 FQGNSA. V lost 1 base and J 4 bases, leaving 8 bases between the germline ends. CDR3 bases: TGTGCCAGCAGCTTAGTAGCTGAGTACAATGAGCAGTTCTTC. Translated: CASSLVAEYNEQFF.

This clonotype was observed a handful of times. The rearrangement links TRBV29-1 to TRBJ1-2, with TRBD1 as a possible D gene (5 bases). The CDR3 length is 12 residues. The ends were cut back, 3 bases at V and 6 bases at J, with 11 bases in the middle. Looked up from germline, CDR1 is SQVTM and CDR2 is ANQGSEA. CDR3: CSVDRERDGYTF. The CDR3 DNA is TGCAGCGTTGACAGGGAAAGGGATGGCTACACCTTC. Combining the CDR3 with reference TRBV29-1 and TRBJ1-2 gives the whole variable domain SAVISQKPSRDICQRGTSLTIQCQVDSQVTMMFWYRQQPGQSLTLIATANQGSEATYESGFVIDKFPISRPNLTFSTLTVSNMSPEDSSIYLCSVDRERDGYTFGSGTRLTVV.

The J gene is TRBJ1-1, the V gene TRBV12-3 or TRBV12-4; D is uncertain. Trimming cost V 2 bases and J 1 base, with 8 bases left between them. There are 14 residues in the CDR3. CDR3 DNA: TGTGCCAGCAGTTTATCGGCAGGGAACACTGAAGCTTTCTTT. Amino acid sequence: CASSLSAGNTEAFF.

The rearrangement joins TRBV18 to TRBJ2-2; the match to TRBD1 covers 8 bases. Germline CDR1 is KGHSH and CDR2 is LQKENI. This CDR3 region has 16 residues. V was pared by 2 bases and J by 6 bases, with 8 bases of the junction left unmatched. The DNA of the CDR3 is TGTGCCAGCTCACCAGTCGTCAGGGGGCCGGCCGGGGAGCTGTTTTTT. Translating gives CASSPVVRGPAGELFF.

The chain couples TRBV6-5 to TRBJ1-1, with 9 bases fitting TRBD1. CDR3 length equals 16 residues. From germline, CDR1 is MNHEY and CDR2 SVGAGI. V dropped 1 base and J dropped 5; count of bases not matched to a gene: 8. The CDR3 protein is CASSYYGTGLGTEAFF. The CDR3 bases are TGTGCCAGCAGTTACTACGGGACAGGGCTAGGAACTGAAGCTTTCTTT.

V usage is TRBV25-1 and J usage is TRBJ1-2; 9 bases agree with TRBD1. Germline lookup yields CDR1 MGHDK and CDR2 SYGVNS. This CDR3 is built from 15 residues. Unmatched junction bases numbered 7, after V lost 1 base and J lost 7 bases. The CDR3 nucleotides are TGTGCCAGCAGTGAATTGTCGACAGGGGGTCGTGGCTACACCTTC. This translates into CASSELSTGGRGYTF.

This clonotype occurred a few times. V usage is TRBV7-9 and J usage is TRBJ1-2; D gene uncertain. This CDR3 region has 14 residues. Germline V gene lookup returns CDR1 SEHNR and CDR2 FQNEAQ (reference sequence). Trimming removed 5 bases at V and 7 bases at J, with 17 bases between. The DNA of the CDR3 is TGTGCCAGCAGCGTCACCGGGGAAGGCGGTGGCTACACCTTC. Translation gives CASSVTGEGGGYTF.

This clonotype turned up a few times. The CDR3 bases are TGCGCCAGCAGCTTCGACACGGGACGAGAGACCCAGTACTTC. This encodes CASSFDTGRETQYF. The chain links TRBV5-1 to TRBJ2-5, with D perhaps TRBD1 or TRBD2 (5 bases each). The CDR3 consists of 14 residues. V lost 2 bases and J lost 4, with 12 bases in between. Per the germline V gene, CDR1 is SGHRS and CDR2 is YFSETQ.

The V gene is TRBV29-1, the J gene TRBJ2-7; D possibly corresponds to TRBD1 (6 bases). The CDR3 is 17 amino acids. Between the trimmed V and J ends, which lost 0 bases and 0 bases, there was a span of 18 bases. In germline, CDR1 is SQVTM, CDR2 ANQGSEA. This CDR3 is CSVEDWGPAATSYEQYF. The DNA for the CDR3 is TGCAGCGTTGAAGATTGGGGGCCAGCGGCTACCTCCTACGAGCAGTACTTC.

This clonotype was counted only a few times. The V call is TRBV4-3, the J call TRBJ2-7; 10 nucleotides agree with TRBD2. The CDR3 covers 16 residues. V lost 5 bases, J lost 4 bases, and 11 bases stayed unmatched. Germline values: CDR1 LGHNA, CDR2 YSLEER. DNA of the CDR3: TGCGCCAGCAGCTGGGTTTGGGCTAGCGGGAGTTACGAGCAGTACTTC. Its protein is CASSWVWASGSYEQYF.

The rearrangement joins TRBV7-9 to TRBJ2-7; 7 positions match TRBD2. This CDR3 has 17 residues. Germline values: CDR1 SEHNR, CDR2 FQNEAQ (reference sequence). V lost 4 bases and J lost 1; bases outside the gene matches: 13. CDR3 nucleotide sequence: TGTGCCAGCAGCTCTCCACCGGGACGAGCGGGATCCTACGAGCAGTACTTC. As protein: CASSSPPGRAGSYEQYF.

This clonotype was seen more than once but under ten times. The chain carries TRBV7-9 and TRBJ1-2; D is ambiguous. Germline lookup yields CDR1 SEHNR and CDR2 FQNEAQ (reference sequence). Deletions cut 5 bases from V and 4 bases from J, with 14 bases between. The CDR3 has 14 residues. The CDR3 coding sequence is TGTGCCAGCAGCCCCCCAGGTCCTGGCTATGGCTACACCTTC. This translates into CASSPPGPGYGYTF.

CDR3: CASRGDTYEQYF. As DNA, the CDR3 is TGTGCCAGCAGGGGTGACACGTACGAGCAGTACTTC. This chain connects TRBV2 to TRBJ2-7; D gene ambiguous. The germline V gene has CDR1 SNHLY and CDR2 FYNNEI. V lost 6 bases, J lost 4 bases, and 10 bases lay in between. CDR3 size: 12 residues.

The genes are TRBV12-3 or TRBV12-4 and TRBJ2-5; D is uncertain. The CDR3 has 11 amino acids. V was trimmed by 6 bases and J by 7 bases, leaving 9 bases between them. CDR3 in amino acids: CASRSAGTQYF. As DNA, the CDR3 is TGTGCCAGCAGGAGTGCAGGGACCCAGTACTTC.

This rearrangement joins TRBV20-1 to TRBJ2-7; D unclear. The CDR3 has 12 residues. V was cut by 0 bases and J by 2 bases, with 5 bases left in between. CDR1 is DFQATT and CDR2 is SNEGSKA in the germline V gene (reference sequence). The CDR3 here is CSARDQAYEQYF. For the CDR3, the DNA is TGCAGTGCTAGAGATCAGGCCTACGAGCAGTACTTC.

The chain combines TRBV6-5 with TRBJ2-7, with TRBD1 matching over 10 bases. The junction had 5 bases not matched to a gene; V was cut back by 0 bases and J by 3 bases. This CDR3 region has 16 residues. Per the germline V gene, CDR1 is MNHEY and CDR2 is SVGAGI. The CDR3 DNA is TGTGCCAGCAGTTACTCGTCCGGGACAGGGGTCTACGAGCAGTACTTC. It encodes CASSYSSGTGVYEQYF.

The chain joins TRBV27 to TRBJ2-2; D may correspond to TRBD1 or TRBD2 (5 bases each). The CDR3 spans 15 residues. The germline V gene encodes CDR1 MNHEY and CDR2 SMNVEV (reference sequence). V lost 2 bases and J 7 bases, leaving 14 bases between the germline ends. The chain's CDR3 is CASSLKGPGVGELFF. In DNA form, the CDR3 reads TGTGCCAGCAGTTTAAAGGGACCGGGCGTCGGGGAGCTGTTTTTT.

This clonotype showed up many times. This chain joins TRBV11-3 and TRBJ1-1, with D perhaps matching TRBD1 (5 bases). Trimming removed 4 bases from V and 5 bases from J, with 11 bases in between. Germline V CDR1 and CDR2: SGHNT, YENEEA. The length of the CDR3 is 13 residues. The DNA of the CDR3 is TGTGCCAGCAGCTCAGGGACGGGGACTGAAGCTTTCTTT. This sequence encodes CASSSGTGTEAFF.